The clone carrying this TCR beta chain has more than one count but fewer than ten. The antigen is undetermined. This entry belongs to a study of T-cell memory formation after mild COVID-19. General study results and limits: Memory from before infection featured some responding clones, which suggests cross-reactive memory joined. Later expanders leaned toward CD4+, whereas clones contracting from day 15 to 85 were balanced CD4/CD8.

Deletions cut 0 bases from V and 1 base from J, with 9 bases between. The length of the CDR3 is 15 residues. Germline CDR1 reads MNHNY; CDR2 reads SVGAGI (reference sequence). Amplification by 5'RACE using constant-segment primers produced TCR alpha and TCR beta cDNA libraries that carried sample barcodes and UMIs. MiXCR, run by TCRdb on the 5' RACE reads, gives a single entry per CDR3 protein. The sample holds roughly 350,000 distinct CDR3 sequences; roughly 20% are singletons and the top ten take around 13%. The genes are TRBV6-6 and TRBJ1-2; D is uncertain. This sequence originates from an adult woman who had mild COVID-19 (a few samples of this study predate the infection). Cell type and time point are not known. The specimen was PBMCs or a T cell subset sorted from them (not recorded which). The CDR3 reads CASSYSSGVNYGYTF. In DNA, the CDR3 is TGTGCCAGCAGTTACTCATCAGGCGTTAACTATGGCTACACCTTC.